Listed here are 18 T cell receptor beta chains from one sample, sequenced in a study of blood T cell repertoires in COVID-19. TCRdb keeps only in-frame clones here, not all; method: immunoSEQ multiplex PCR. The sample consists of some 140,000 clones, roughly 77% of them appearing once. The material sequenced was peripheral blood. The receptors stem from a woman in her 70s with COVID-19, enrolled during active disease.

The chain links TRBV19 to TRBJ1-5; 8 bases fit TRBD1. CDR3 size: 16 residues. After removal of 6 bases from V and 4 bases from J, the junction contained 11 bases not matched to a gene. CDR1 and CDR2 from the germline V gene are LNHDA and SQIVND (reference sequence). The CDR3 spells CASRTGTGIVNQPQHF. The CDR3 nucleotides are TGTGCCAGTAGGACCGGGACAGGAATCGTAAATCAGCCCCAGCATTTT.

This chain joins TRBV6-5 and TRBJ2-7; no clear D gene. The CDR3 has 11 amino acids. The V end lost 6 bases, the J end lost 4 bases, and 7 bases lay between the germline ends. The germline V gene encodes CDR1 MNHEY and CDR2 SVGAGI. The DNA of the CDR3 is TGTGCCAGCAGAGTTCTATACGAGCAGTACTTC. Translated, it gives CASRVLYEQYF.

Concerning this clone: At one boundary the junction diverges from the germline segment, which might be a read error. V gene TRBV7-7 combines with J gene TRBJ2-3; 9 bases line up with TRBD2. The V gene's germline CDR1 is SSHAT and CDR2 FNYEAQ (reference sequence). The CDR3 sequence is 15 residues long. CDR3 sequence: CASSYSSGGTDTQYF. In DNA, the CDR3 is TGTGCTAGCAGCTATTCTAGCGGGGGCACAGATACGCAGTATTTT.

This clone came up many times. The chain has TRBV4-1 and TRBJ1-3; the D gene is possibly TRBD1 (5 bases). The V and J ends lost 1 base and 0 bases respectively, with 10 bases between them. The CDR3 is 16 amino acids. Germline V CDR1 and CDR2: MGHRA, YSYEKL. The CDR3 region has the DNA TGCGCCAGCAGCCAAGGCCCAGGGAACTCTGGAAACACCATATATTTT. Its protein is CASSQGPGNSGNTIYF.

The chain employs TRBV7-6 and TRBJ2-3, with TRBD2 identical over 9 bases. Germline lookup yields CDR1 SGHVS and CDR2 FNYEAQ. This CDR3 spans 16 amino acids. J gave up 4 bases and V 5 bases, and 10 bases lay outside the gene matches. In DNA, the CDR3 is TGTGCCAGCAGCCATCCTCTCGCGGGGGGGCCAGATACGCAGTATTTT. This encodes CASSHPLAGGPDTQYF.

The CDR3 loop reads CASSRTGANEKLFF. For the CDR3, the DNA is TGTGCCAGCAGTCGAACAGGGGCGAATGAAAAACTGTTTTTT. This chain uses TRBV6-5 with TRBJ1-4, with TRBD1 identical over 7 bases. Per germline, CDR1 MNHEY and CDR2 SVGAGI. V dropped 5 bases and J dropped 5; count of bases not matched to a gene: 5. The CDR3 loop spans 14 amino acids.

The CDR3 reads CASSNRAGDGYTF. In DNA, the CDR3 is TGTGCCAGTAGTAACCGGGCGGGAGACGGCTACACCTTC. This sequence joins TRBV19 and TRBJ1-2, with no clear D. CDR1 LNHDA and CDR2 SQIVND come from the germline V gene (reference sequence). CDR3 length: 13 amino acids. The germline V and J ends were trimmed by 4 bases and 8 bases, with 14 bases remaining between them.

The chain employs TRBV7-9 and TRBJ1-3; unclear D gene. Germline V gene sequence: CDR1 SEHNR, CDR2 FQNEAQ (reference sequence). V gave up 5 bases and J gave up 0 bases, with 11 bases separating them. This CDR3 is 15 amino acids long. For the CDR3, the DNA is TGTGCCAGCAGCCGCTTTCCGGGCTCTGGAAACACCATATATTTT. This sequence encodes CASSRFPGSGNTIYF.

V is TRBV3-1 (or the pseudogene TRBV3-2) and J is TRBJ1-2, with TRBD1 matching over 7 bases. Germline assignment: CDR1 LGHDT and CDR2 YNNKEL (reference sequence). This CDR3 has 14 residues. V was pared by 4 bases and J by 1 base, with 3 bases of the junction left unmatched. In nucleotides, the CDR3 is TGTGCCAGCAGCCCCGGGACAGATAACTATGGCTACACCTTC. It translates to CASSPGTDNYGYTF.

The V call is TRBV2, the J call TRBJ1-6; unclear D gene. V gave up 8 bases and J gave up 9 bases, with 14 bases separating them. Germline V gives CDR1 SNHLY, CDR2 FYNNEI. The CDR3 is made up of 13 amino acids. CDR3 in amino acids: CASRGSGSSPLHF. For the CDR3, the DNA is TGTGCCAGCCGTGGGTCGGGGAGTTCACCCCTCCACTTT.

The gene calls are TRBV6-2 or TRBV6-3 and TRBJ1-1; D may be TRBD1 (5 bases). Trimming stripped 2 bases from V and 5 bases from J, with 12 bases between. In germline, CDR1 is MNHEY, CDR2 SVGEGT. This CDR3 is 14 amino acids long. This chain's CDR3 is CASSYTQGRTEAFF. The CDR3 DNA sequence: TGTGCCAGCAGTTACACGCAGGGAAGGACTGAAGCTTTCTTT.

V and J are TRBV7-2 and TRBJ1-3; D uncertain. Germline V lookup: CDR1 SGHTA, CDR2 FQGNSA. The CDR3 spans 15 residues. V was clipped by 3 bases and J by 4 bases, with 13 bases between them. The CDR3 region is CASSLPLGVGNTIYF. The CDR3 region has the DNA TGTGCCAGCAGCTTGCCCCTGGGAGTCGGAAACACCATATATTTT.

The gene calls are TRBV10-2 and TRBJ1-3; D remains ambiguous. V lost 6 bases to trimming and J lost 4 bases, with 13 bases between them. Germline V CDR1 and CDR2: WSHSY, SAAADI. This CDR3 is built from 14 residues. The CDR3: CASSVSGNGNTIYF. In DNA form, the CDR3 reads TGCGCCAGCAGCGTATCGGGGAACGGAAACACCATATATTTT.

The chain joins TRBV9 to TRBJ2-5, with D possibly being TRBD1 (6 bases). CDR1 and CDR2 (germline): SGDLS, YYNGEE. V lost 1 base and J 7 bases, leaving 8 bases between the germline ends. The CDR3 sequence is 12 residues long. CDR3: CASSVQGSTQYF. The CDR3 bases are TGTGCCAGCAGCGTACAGGGGTCGACCCAGTACTTC.

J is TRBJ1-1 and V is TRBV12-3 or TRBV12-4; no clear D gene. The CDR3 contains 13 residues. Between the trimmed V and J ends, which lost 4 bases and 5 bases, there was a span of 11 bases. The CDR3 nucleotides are TGTGCCAGCAGTTCCCGCCCACGGACTGAAGCTTTCTTT. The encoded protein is CASSSRPRTEAFF.

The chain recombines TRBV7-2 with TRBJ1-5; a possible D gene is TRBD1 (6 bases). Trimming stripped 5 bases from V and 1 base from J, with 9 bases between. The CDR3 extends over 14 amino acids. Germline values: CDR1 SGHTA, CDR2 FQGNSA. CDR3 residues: CASSPQGSNQPQHF. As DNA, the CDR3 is TGTGCCAGCAGCCCCCAGGGGAGCAATCAGCCCCAGCATTTT.

The CDR3 DNA is TGTGCCAGCAGCCAAGATATCACAGGGGGCAGGACTGAAGCTTTCTTT. This encodes CASSQDITGGRTEAFF. The V call is TRBV4-2, the J call TRBJ1-1, with 9 nucleotides matching TRBD1. Germline values: CDR1 LGHNA, CDR2 YNFKEQ. The J segment lost 5 bases and the V segment lost 0 bases, leaving 7 bases of the junction unmatched. The CDR3 covers 16 residues.

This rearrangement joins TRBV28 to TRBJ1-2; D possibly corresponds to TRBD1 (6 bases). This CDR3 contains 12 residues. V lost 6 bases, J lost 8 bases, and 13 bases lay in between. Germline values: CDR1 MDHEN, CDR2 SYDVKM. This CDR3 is CASSQPGGGYTF. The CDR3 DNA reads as TGTGCCAGCAGCCAACCGGGGGGCGGCTACACCTTC.